The 26 T cell receptor beta chains given below trace back to one sample, sequenced in a study of T-cell memory formation after mild COVID-19. In TCRdb, the 5' RACE reads were re-called with MiXCR into one record per CDR3 protein. This sample carries 400,000 to 550,000 distinct CDR3 sequences, about 23% of them seen once, and the ten largest clones take 9.5% to 15%. The sample consisted of PBMCs or a T cell subset sorted from them (not recorded which). The receptors were gathered from an adult woman who had mild COVID-19 (a few samples of this study predate the infection). Cell type and time point are not known.

This chain connects TRBV6-2 or TRBV6-3 to TRBJ2-1; no clear D gene. The ends were cut back, 5 bases at V and 7 bases at J, with 15 bases in the middle. The CDR3 sequence is 14 residues long. Germline V gives CDR1 MNHEY, CDR2 SVGEGT. The CDR3 DNA reads as TGTGCCAGCAGTACCCCCCAGAATAGGAATGAGCAGTTCTTC. Translated, it gives CASSTPQNRNEQFF.

This rearrangement joins TRBV9 to TRBJ2-1; the D call may be TRBD1 or TRBD2 (5 bases each). V shed 3 bases and J shed 2 bases, with 18 bases lying between them. The CDR3 has 17 residues. The germline V gene encodes CDR1 SGDLS and CDR2 YYNGEE. CDR3 in amino acids: CASSARDALQAYNEQFF. DNA for the CDR3: TGTGCCAGCAGCGCTCGGGACGCTCTGCAGGCCTACAATGAGCAGTTCTTC.

This clonotype was counted between two and nine times. V usage is TRBV6-5 and J usage is TRBJ1-5; D is unclear. This CDR3 has 13 residues. Trimming shortened V by 0 bases and J by 6 bases, and 6 bases separated the two germline ends. Germline lookup yields CDR1 MNHEY and CDR2 SVGAGI. CDR3 in DNA: TGTGCCAGCAGTTACTCGATACTTCAGCCCCAGCATTTT. This sequence encodes CASSYSILQPQHF.

This clonotype was observed a few times. The chain employs TRBV6-2 or TRBV6-3 and TRBJ2-4; D remains unclear. The length of the CDR3 is 14 residues. Trimming pared 6 bases from V and 0 bases from J, leaving 9 bases between. Germline-derived CDR1 and CDR2 are MNHEY and SVGEGT. CDR3 region: CASSRTVAKNIQYF. The DNA for the CDR3 is TGTGCCAGCAGCCGGACCGTAGCCAAAAACATTCAGTACTTC.

The chain is built from TRBV7-6 and TRBJ2-7; 10 bases fit TRBD2. J gave up 9 bases and V 4 bases, and 15 bases lay outside the gene matches. Germline V gene data show CDR1 as SGHVS and CDR2 as FNYEAQ. The CDR3 sequence is 16 residues long. CDR3: CASSSEGLAGEWVQYF. CDR3 sequence (DNA): TGTGCCAGCAGCTCCGAAGGCCTAGCGGGAGAATGGGTGCAGTACTTC. Variable domain in full (rest from reference TRBV7-6 and TRBJ2-7): GAGVSQSPRYKVTKRGQDVALRCDPISGHVSLYWYRQALGQGPEFLTYFNYEAQQDKSGLPNDRFSAERPEGSISTLTIQRTEQRDSAMYRCASSSEGLAGEWVQYFGPGTRLTVT.

This clonotype was detected a few times. This chain uses TRBV5-6 with TRBJ1-5; unclear D gene. Germline CDR1 and CDR2: SGHDT and YYEEEE. Between the trimmed V and J ends, which lost 5 bases and 9 bases, there was a span of 15 bases. The CDR3 runs 13 residues. CDR3 sequence reads: CASRSMTRSPQHF. For the CDR3, the DNA is TGTGCCAGCAGATCCATGACCCGTTCGCCCCAGCATTTT.

This clonotype was observed a few times. This sequence joins TRBV5-1 and TRBJ2-3, with 7 bases aligning to TRBD1. The CDR3 has 16 amino acids. V shed 0 bases, J shed 3 bases, and the junction held 7 bases outside the gene matches. Germline-derived CDR1 and CDR2 are SGHRS and YFSETQ. In DNA, the CDR3 is TGCGCCAGCAGCTTGGGGCAGGGGGTCGTGACAGATACGCAGTATTTT. As protein: CASSLGQGVVTDTQYF.

The sample holds a few counts of this clonotype. The rearrangement uses TRBV29-1 and TRBJ2-3, with 7 bases identical to TRBD2. Germline-derived CDR1 and CDR2 are SQVTM and ANQGSEA. This CDR3 spans 14 amino acids. V gave up 6 bases and J gave up 2 bases; unmatched junction bases: 8. The CDR3 DNA reads TGCAGCGTGATACCGGGACTAACCACAGATACGCAGTATTTT. This encodes CSVIPGLTTDTQYF.

This clonotype showed up just a few times. J is TRBJ2-3 and V is TRBV5-6; TRBD2 agrees at 11 bases. The CDR3 extends over 17 amino acids. V was clipped by 4 bases and J by 2 bases; unmatched bases: 9. Looked up from germline, CDR1 is SGHDT and CDR2 is YYEEEE. CDR3: CASSRKLAGDLTDTQYF. The DNA of the CDR3 is TGTGCCAGCAGCCGTAAACTAGCGGGGGACCTCACAGATACGCAGTATTTT.

Turning to this clonotype: The junction differs from germline at one of its ends, possibly a read error. The chain recombines TRBV12-3 or TRBV12-4 with TRBJ2-1, with 10 bases aligning to TRBD2. CDR3 size: 14 residues. This chain's CDR3 is CASRLAGGNVEQFF. In DNA, the CDR3 is TGTGCCAGCAGGTTAGCGGGAGGAAACGTGGAGCAGTTCTTC.

The rearrangement joins TRBV29-1 to TRBJ2-6; 8 nucleotides agree with TRBD1. The germline V gene has CDR1 SQVTM and CDR2 ANQGSEA. The CDR3 has 14 amino acids. The trim removed 6 bases at V and 2 bases at J, leaving 3 bases unmatched. The CDR3 is CSVQQGAGANVLTF. The CDR3 region has the DNA TGCAGCGTGCAACAGGGGGCTGGGGCCAACGTCCTGACTTTC.

This clonotype was recorded a few times. The rearrangement uses TRBV11-2 and TRBJ2-2; 13 nucleotides agree with TRBD2. The germline V gene has CDR1 SGHAT and CDR2 FQNNGV. CDR3 length: 18 amino acids. Losses at the gene ends were 3 bases for V and 3 bases for J; bases not matched to a gene: 7. The CDR3: CASSFPTSGGPHTGELFF. CDR3 DNA: TGTGCCAGCAGCTTTCCGACTAGCGGGGGGCCCCACACCGGGGAGCTGTTTTTT.

The chain has TRBV6-4 and TRBJ2-1; no definite D call. V was shortened by 3 bases and J by 7 bases, with 10 bases between the two germline ends. The CDR3 is made up of 13 amino acids. The germline gives CDR1 MRHNA, CDR2 SNTAGT. The CDR3 loop is CASSELPGNEQFF. Written as DNA, the CDR3 is TGTGCCAGCAGTGAACTCCCTGGGAATGAGCAGTTCTTC.

The chain has TRBV20-1 and TRBJ1-5, with 9 positions matching TRBD1. The CDR3 runs 15 residues. Germline CDR1 and CDR2: DFQATT and SNEGSKA (reference sequence). Losses at the gene ends were 4 bases for V and 1 base for J; bases not matched to a gene: 5. This CDR3 is CSAKPGTGSNQPQHF. The CDR3, as DNA: TGCAGTGCTAAACCCGGGACAGGGAGCAATCAGCCCCAGCATTTT.

This clonotype was observed many times. The gene calls are TRBV12-3 or TRBV12-4 and TRBJ2-5, with a possible D match to TRBD1 (5 bases). V was pared by 8 bases and J by 3 bases, with 10 bases between. The CDR3 sequence is 12 residues long. CDR3 coding DNA: TGTGCCAGCGGTAGGGGAAAAGAGACCCAGTACTTC. This sequence encodes CASGRGKETQYF.

In nucleotides, the CDR3 is TGCGCCAGCAGCTTGGGGACTAGCGGGGCCGCAGATACGCAGTATTTT. Encoded protein: CASSLGTSGAADTQYF. This sequence joins TRBV5-1 and TRBJ2-3, with TRBD2 matching 12 bases. Germline-derived CDR1 and CDR2 are SGHRS and YFSETQ. The V and J ends lost 0 bases and 4 bases, in that order; junction bases with no gene match: 3. The CDR3 covers 16 residues.

The chain links TRBV7-2 to TRBJ2-5; D tentatively fits TRBD1 or TRBD2 (5 bases each). Trimming shortened V by 5 bases and J by 6 bases, and 16 bases separated the two germline ends. The CDR3 extends over 14 amino acids. The V gene's germline CDR1 is SGHTA and CDR2 FQGNSA. The CDR3 DNA reads TGTGCCAGCAGCCTCTGGGACGGCATCCAGACCCAGTACTTC. As protein: CASSLWDGIQTQYF.

This clonotype was seen only a few times. The chain recombines TRBV4-1 with TRBJ1-2; 8 bases line up with TRBD1. The germline V gene encodes CDR1 MGHRA and CDR2 YSYEKL. There are 16 residues in the CDR3. V was clipped by 2 bases and J by 8 bases; unmatched bases: 13. CDR3 sequence: CASSQPSRPGQEGYTF. DNA of the CDR3: TGCGCCAGCAGCCAACCTTCCCGACCGGGACAGGAGGGCTACACCTTC.

The chain couples TRBV2 to TRBJ1-5; D is unclear. The V end lost 6 bases, the J end lost 5 bases, and 11 bases lay between the germline ends. The CDR3 is made up of 13 amino acids. In germline, CDR1 is SNHLY, CDR2 FYNNEI. The CDR3 nucleotides read TGTGCCAGCAGCTCCAACGCGGATCAGCCCCAGCATTTT. Translation gives CASSSNADQPQHF.

This clonotype was seen many times. The chain combines TRBV7-2 with TRBJ2-7; 9 bases agree with TRBD2. V gave up 2 bases and J gave up 2 bases; unmatched junction bases: 7. This CDR3 comprises 16 residues. Germline CDR1 is SGHTA and CDR2 is FQGNSA. The CDR3 nucleotides read TGTGCCAGCAGCTTAAGAGCTAGCGGGGTCGCCTACGAGCAGTACTTC. This gives the protein CASSLRASGVAYEQYF.

This clonotype was seen a handful of times. This chain joins TRBV4-1 and TRBJ2-5, with D perhaps TRBD2 (6 bases). Germline loops: CDR1 MGHRA, CDR2 YSYEKL. Trimming took off 0 bases at V and 3 bases at J, with 8 bases between the two ends. The CDR3 covers 14 residues. In nucleotides, the CDR3 is TGCGCCAGCAGCCAAGAGATAGCGGAAGAGACCCAGTACTTC. Amino acids: CASSQEIAEETQYF.

The DNA of the CDR3 is TGTGCCAGCAGCCCCCCCCAGAGGGCCAACAATGAGCAGTTCTTC. Residues: CASSPPQRANNEQFF. The gene calls are TRBV12-3 or TRBV12-4 and TRBJ2-1; perhaps TRBD2 as D (5 bases). V was cut by 6 bases and J by 5 bases, with 17 bases left in between. The CDR3 sequence is 15 residues long.

The chain combines TRBV18 with TRBJ1-6, with TRBD1 identical over 7 bases. The CDR3 has 12 amino acids. V gave up 6 bases and J gave up 14 bases; unmatched junction bases: 7. In germline, CDR1 is KGHSH, CDR2 LQKENI. CDR3 residues: CASSADRTALHF. In nucleotides, the CDR3 is TGTGCCAGCTCCGCGGACAGGACGGCCCTCCACTTT.

The gene calls are TRBV15 and TRBJ2-3, with D tentatively TRBD1 (6 bases). The CDR3 has 16 residues. Germline V gives CDR1 LNHNV, CDR2 YYDKDF (reference sequence). V shed 0 bases and J shed 0 bases, with 10 bases lying between them. This chain's CDR3 is CATSRELRGSTDTQYF. The CDR3 bases are TGTGCCACCAGCAGAGAGCTCAGGGGAAGCACAGATACGCAGTATTTT.

This clonotype was counted only a few times. This chain uses TRBV18 with TRBJ2-1, with TRBD2 matching 9 bases. This CDR3 is built from 17 residues. The trim removed 1 base at V and 9 bases at J, leaving 13 bases unmatched. The germline gives CDR1 KGHSH, CDR2 LQKENI. In DNA, the CDR3 is TGTGCCAGCTCACCACTCGCGGGAGGGCCCCCCGGGGGTGAGCAGTTCTTC. Amino acid sequence: CASSPLAGGPPGGEQFF. Together with reference TRBV18 and TRBJ2-1, the CDR3 gives the full variable domain: NAGVMQNPRHLVRRRGQEARLRCSPMKGHSHVYWYRQLPEEGLKFMVYLQKENIIDESGMPKERFSAEFPKEGPSILRIQQVVRGDSAAYFCASSPLAGGPPGGEQFFGPGTRLTVL.

V usage is TRBV5-5 and J usage is TRBJ2-3; 8 bases are shared with TRBD2. The length of the CDR3 is 15 residues. The germline V gene encodes CDR1 SGHKS and CDR2 YYEKEE (reference sequence). With V trimmed by 7 bases and J by 3 bases, 10 bases remained unmatched. The CDR3 reads CASGLTGGPTDTQYF. The CDR3 nucleotides read TGTGCCAGCGGCCTAACGGGGGGGCCGACAGATACGCAGTATTTT.